This entry describes one TCR beta chain. This entry is derived from a study of T cell repertoires in ileal Crohn's disease. Study information: About half received postoperative treatment, roughly ten with thiopurines and under 20 anti-TNF.

The J segment lost 6 bases and the V segment lost 6 bases, leaving 7 bases of the junction unmatched. The CDR3 has 13 amino acids. Germline CDR1 is KGHSH and CDR2 is LQKENI. The method was immunoSEQ multiplex PCR; TCRdb's version includes in-frame clones alone and lacks a portion of them. The sample gives about 5,200 clones, roughly 81% of which show up once; roughly 6.2% is in the top ten. Sequenced sample: ileal tissue. The chain links TRBV18 to TRBJ1-1; 7 nucleotides agree with TRBD1. The clonotype originates from an adult with Crohn's disease. CDR3 sequence reads: CASSSTGSAEAFF. The CDR3 nucleotides read TGTGCCAGCTCGTCGACAGGGAGCGCTGAAGCTTTCTTT.